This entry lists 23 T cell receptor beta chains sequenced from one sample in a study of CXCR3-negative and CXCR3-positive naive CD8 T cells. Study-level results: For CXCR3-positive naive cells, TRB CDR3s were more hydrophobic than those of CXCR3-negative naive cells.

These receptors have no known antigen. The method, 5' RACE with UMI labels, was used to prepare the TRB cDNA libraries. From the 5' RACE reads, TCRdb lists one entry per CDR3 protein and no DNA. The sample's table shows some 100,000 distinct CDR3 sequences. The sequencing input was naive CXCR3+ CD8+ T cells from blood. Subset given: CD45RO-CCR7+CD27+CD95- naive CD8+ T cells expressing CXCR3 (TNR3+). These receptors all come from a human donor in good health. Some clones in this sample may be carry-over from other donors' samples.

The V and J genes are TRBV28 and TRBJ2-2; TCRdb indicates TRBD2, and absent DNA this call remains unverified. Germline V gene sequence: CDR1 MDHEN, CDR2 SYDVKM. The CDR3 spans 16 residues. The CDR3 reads CASRRLAAGEAGELFF.

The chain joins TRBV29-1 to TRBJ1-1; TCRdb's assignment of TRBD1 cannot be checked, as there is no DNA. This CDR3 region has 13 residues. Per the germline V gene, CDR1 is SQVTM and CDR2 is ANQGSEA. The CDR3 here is CSVEKTGETEAFF.

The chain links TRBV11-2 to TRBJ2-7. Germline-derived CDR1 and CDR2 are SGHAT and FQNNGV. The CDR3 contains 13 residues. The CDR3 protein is CASSPLNYYEQYF.

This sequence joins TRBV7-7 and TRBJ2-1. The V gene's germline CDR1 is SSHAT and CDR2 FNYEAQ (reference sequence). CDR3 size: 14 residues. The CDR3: CASSPTGLPHEQFF.

CDR3 sequence: CASSYSPGGRANGELFF. V gene TRBV6-2 or TRBV6-3 combines with J gene TRBJ2-2; the TRBD2 assignment by TCRdb is unverifiable without DNA. CDR1 and CDR2 from the germline V gene are MNHEY and SVGEGT. The CDR3 runs to 17 residues.

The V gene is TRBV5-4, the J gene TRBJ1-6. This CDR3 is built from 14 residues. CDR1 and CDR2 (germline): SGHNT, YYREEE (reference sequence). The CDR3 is CASRSRTPNSPLHF.

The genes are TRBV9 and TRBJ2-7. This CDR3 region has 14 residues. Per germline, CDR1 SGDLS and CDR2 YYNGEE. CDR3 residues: CASSVAQLPYEQYF.

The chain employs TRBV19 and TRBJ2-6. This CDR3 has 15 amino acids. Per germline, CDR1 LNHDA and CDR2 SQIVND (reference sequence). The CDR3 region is CASSREPSGANVLTF.

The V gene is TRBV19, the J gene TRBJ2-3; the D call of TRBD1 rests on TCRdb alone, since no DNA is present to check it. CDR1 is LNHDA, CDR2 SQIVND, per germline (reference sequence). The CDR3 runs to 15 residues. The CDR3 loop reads CASSRDRARSDTQYF.

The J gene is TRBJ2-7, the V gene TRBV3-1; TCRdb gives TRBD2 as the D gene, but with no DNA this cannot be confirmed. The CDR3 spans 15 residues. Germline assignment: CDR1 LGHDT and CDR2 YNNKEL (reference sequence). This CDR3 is CASSLGSAGDYEQYF.

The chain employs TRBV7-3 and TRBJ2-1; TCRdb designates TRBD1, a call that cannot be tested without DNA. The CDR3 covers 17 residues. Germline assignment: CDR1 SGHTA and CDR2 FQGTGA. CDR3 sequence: CASSLSPRRGSYNEQFF.

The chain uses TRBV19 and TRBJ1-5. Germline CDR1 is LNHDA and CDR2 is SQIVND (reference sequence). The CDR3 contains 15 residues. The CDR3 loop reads CASSMATYSNQPQHF. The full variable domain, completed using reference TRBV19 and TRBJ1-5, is DGGITQSPKYLFRKEGQNVTLSCEQNLNHDAMYWYRQDPGQGLRLIYYSQIVNDFQKGDIAEGYSVSREKKESFPLTVTSAQKNPTAFYLCASSMATYSNQPQHFGDGTRLSIL.

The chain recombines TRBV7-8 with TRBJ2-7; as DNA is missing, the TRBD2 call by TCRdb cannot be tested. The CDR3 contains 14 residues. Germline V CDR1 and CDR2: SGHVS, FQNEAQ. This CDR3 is CASSLGTFSYEQYF.

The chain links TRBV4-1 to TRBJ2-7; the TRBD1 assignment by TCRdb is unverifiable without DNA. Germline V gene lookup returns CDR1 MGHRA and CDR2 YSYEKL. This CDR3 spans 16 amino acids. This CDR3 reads CASSQGRGQLAYEQYF.

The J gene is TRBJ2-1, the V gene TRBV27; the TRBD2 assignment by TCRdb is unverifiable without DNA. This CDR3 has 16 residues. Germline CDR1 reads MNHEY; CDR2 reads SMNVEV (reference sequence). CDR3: CASSLSQGLRHSEQFF.

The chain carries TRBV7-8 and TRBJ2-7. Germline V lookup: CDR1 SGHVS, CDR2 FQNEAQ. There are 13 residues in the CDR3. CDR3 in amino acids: CASSLSATYEQYF.

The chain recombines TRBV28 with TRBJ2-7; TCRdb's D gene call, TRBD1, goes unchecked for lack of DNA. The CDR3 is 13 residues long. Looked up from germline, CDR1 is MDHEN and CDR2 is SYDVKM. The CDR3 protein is CASSWGPTYEQYF. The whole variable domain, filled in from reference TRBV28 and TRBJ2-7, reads DVKVTQSSRYLVKRTGEKVFLECVQDMDHENMFWYRQDPGLGLRLIYFSYDVKMKEKGDIPEGYSVSREKKERFSLILESASTNQTSMYLCASSWGPTYEQYFGPGTRLTVT.

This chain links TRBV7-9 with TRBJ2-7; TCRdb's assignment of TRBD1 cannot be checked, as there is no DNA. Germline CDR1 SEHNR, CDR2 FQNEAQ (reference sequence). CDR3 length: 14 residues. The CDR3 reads CASSLIQGAHEQYF. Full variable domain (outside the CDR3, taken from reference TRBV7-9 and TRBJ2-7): DTGVSQNPRHKITKRGQNVTFRCDPISEHNRLYWYRQTLGQGPEFLTYFQNEAQLEKSRLLSDRFSAERPKGSFSTLEIQRTEQGDSAMYLCASSLIQGAHEQYFGPGTRLTVT.

The CDR3 sequence: CASSDLQGTYNEQFF. The J gene is TRBJ2-1, the V gene TRBV9; the D call of TRBD1 rests on TCRdb alone, since no DNA is present to check it. Germline CDR1 reads SGDLS; CDR2 reads YYNGEE. This CDR3 spans 15 amino acids. Variable domain in full (rest from reference TRBV9 and TRBJ2-1): DSGVTQTPKHLITATGQRVTLRCSPRSGDLSVYWYQQSLDQGLQFLIQYYNGEERAKGNILERFSAQQFPDLHSELNLSSLELGDSALYFCASSDLQGTYNEQFFGPGTRLTVL.

The CDR3 sequence: CASSLARRGGYTF. The chain uses TRBV28 and TRBJ1-2. The CDR3 loop spans 13 amino acids. Germline V gives CDR1 MDHEN, CDR2 SYDVKM.

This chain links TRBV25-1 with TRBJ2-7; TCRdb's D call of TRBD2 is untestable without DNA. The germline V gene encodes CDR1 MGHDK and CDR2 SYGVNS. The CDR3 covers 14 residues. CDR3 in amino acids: CASSGLAGSYEQYF.

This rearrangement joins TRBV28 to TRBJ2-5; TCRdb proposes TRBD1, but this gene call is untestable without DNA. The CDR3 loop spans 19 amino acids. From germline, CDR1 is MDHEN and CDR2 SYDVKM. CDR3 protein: CASSLPPWPTGRPQETQYF.

CDR3 loop: CASTPLRTDTQYF. The genes are TRBV12-3 or TRBV12-4 and TRBJ2-3. There are 13 residues in the CDR3.